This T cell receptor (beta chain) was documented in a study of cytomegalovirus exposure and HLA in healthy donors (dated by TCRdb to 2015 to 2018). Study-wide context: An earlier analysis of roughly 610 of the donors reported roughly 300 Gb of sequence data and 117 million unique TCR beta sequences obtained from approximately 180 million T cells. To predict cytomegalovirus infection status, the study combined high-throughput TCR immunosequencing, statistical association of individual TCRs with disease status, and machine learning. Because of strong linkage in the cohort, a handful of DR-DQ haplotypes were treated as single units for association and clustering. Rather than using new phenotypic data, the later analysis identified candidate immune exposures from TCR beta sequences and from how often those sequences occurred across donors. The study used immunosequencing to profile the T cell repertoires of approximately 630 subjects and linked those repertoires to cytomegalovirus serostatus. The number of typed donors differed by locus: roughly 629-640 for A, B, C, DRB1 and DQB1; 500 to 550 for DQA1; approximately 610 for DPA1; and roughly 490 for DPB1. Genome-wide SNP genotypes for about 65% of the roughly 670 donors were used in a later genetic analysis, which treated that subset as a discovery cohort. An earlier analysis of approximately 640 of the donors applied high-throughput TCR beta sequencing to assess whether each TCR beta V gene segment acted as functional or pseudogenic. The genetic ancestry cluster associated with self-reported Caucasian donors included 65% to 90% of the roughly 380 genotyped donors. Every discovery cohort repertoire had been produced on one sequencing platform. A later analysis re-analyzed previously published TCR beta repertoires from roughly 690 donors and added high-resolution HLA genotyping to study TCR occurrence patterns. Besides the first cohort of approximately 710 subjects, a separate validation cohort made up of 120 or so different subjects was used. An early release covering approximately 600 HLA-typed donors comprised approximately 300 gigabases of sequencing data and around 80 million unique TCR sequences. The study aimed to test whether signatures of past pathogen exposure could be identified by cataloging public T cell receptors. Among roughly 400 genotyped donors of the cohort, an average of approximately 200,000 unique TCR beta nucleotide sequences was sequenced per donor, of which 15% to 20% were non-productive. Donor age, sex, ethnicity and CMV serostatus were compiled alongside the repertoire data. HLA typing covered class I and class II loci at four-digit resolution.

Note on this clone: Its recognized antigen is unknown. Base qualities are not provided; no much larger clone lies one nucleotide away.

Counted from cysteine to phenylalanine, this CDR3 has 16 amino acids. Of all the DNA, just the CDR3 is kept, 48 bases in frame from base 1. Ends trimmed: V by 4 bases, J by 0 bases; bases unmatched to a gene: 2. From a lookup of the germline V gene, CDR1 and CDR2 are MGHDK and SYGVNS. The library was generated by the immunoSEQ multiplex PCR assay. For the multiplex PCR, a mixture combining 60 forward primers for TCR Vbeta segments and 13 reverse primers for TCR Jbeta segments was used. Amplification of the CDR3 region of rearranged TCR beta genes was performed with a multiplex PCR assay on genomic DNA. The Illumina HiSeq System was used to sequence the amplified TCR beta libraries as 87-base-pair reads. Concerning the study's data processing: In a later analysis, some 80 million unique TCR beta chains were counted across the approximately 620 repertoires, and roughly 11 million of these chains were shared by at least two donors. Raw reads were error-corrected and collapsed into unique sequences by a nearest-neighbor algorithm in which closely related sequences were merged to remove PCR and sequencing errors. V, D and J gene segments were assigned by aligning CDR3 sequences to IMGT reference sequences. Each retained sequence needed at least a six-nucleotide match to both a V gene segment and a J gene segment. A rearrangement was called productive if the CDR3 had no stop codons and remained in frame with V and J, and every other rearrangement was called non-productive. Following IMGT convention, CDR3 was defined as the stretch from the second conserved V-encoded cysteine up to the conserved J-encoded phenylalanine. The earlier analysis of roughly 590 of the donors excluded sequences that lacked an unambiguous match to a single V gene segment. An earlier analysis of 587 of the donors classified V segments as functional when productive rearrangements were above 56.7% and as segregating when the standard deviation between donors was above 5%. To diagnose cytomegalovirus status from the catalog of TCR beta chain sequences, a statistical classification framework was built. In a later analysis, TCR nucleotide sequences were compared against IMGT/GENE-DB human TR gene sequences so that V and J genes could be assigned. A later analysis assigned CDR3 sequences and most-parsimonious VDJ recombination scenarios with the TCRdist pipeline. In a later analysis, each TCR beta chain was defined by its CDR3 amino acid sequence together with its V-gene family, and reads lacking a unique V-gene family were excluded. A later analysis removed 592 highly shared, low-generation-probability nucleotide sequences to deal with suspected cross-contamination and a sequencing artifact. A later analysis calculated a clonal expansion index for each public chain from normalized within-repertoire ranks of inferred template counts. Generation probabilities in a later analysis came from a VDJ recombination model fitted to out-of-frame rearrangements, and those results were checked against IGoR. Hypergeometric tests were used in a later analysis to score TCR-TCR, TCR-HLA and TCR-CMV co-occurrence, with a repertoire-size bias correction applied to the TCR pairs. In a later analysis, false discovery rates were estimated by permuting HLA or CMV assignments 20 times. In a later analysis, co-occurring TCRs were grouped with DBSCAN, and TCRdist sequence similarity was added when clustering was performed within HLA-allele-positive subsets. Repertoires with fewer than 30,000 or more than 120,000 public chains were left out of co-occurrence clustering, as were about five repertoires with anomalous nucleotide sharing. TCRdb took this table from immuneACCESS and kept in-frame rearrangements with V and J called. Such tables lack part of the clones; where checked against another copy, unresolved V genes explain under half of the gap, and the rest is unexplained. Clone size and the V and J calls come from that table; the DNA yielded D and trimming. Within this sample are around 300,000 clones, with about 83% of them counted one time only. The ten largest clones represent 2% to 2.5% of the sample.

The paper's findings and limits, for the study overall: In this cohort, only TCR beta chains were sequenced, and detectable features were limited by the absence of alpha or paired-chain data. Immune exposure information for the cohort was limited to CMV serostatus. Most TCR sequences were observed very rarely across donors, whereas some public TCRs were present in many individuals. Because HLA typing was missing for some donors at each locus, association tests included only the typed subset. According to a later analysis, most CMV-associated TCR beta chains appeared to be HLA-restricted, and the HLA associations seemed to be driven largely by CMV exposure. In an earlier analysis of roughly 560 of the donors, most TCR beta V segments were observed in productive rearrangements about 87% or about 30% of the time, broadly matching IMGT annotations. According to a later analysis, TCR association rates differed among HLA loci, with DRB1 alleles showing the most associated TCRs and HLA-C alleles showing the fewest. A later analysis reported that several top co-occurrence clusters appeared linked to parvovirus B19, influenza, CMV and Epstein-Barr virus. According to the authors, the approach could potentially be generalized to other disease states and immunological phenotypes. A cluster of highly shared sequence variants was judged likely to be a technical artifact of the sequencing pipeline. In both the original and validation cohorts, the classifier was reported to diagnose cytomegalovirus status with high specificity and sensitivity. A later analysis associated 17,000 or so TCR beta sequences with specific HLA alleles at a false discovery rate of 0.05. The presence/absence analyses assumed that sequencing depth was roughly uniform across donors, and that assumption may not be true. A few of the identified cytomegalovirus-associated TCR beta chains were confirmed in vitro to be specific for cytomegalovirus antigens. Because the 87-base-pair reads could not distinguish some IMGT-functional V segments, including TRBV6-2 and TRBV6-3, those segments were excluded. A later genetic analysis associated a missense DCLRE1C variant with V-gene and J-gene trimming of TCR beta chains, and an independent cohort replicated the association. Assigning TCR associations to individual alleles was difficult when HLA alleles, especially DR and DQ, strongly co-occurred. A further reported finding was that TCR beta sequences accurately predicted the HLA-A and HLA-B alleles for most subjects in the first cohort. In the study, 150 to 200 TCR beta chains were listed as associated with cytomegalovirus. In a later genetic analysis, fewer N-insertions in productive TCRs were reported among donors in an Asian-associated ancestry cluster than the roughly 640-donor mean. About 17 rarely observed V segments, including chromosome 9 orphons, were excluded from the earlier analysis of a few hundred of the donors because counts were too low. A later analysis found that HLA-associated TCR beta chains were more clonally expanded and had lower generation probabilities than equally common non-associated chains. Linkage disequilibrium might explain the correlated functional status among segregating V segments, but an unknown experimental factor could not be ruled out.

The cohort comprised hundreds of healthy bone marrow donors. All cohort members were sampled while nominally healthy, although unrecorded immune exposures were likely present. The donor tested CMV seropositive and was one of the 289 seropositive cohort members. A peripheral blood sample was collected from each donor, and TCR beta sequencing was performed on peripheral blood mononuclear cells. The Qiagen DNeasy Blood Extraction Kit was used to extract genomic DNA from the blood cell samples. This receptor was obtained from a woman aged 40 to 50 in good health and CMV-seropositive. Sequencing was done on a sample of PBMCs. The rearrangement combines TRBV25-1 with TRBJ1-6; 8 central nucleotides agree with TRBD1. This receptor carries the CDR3 CASSGQGSSYNSPLHF. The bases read TGTGCCAGCAGTGGACAGGGGAGCTCCTATAATTCACCCCTCCACTTT.